This T cell receptor beta chain came from a study of CXCR3-negative and CXCR3-positive naive CD8 T cells. As for the study in general: Sequencing gave some 130 million TRB reads overall, about 1.5 +/- 0.3 million per library. Whole-study findings and limits: Naive cells with CXCR3 showed TRB CDR3s that were more hydrophobic than those in CXCR3-negative naive cells. Naive CXCR3-negative and CXCR3-positive cells had similar TRBV-TRBJ usage; memory differed.

Through 5' RACE with UMI labels, the TRB cDNA libraries were prepared. Reanalyzing the 5' RACE reads, TCRdb keeps one entry per CDR3 protein, without DNA. Recorded for this sample: 5,000 to 6,500 distinct CDR3 sequences. Its frequency marks this clonotype as medium-sized. Its antigen is not known. The CDR3 length is 15 residues. The germline V gene encodes CDR1 DFQATT and CDR2 SNEGSKA (reference sequence). Within the CD8+ T cell compartment, naive cells were CD45RO-CCR7+CD27+CD95-. V usage is TRBV20-1 and J usage is TRBJ1-2. The sequencing input was naive CXCR3- CD8+ T cells from blood. Subset specified: CD45RO-CCR7+CD27+CD95- naive CD8+ T cells lacking CXCR3 (TNR3-). The sequence derives from a human donor in good health. Some clones in this sample may be carry-over from other donors' samples. The chain's CDR3 is CSARDHYSLGYGYTF.